This T cell receptor beta chain appears in the sequencing data of a study of cytomegalovirus exposure and HLA in healthy donors. Regarding the study as a whole: V- and J-gene trimming in TCR beta was tied to a missense DCLRE1C variant by an analysis performed later.

Concerning this clone itself: Its antigen is not identified.

V dropped 7 bases and J dropped 2; count of bases not matched to a gene: 10. Germline V gene data show CDR1 as SQVTM and CDR2 as ANQGSEA. The CDR3 totals 15 residues. PCR used 60 Vbeta primers and 13 Jbeta primers. The repertoire was sequenced with immunoSEQ multiplex PCR; TCRdb's copy has only in-frame clones and lacks some. The sample holds hundreds of thousands of clones, 76% seen once. Sequencing was done on a sample of PBMCs. This TCR came from a young man in good health and CMV-seronegative. The chain has TRBV29-1 and TRBJ2-3; 9 nucleotides line up with TRBD1. CDR3: CSATPGQGLTDTQYF. The CDR3 nucleotides are TGCAGCGCCACTCCGGGACAGGGTCTCACAGATACGCAGTATTTT.